This T cell receptor (beta chain) was observed in a study of human T cells and chemical hapten exposure. Time point denoted: patch test 3, about 24 weeks after DPC sensitization. Treatment: therapeutic diphenylcyclopropenone sensitization with weekly scalp DPC. The germline V gene has CDR1 SGHNT and CDR2 YYREEE (reference sequence). This CDR3 is 15 amino acids long. V shed 1 base, J shed 5 bases, and the junction held 4 bases outside the gene matches. TCRdb re-called the RACE reads with MiXCR, one entry per CDR3 protein. In the table there are tens of thousands of distinct CDR3 sequences, over 10% of which are singletons.

The sample in question was whole blood, obtained in connection with sensitization to the hapten diphenylcyclopropenone (DPC). This sequence was found in a woman aged 45-59 years with alopecia areata. Some clones in this sample may be carry-over from other donors' samples. This chain connects TRBV5-4 to TRBJ2-3; 10 nucleotides align to TRBD1. CDR3 sequence reads: CASSLKDRGLDTQYF. The CDR3 bases are TGTGCCAGCAGCTTGAAGGACAGGGGGTTAGATACGCAGTATTTT.